Listed below are T cell receptor beta chains from one sample, sequenced in a study of T cells in narcolepsy. TCRdb keeps only in-frame clones here, not all; method: immunoSEQ multiplex PCR. The sample holds 25,000 to 30,000 clones, 79% seen once. The sequenced sample was memory (CD45RA-) CD4+ T cells from blood. The receptor source for this set is a human donor in good health. Each CDR3 is given with its conserved first and last residue.

V gene,J gene,CDR3 protein
TRBV29-1,TRBJ1-2,CSVSRAGDENYGYTF
TRBV7-2,TRBJ2-7,CASSFKLRTGGQYF
TRBV10-3,TRBJ2-5,CAISVSGGPGTQYF
TRBV6-6,TRBJ1-2,CASSPGTGRDGYTF
TRBV7-2,TRBJ1-1,CASSSLPGNTEAFF
TRBV27,TRBJ1-2,CASSPRGQGSNYGYTF
TRBV7-9,TRBJ1-2,CASSLASGDMGGYTF
TRBV4-3,TRBJ1-5,CASSQGTGLKGPQHF
TRBV6-1,TRBJ2-7,CASSDGTGAFYEQYF
TRBV5-1,TRBJ2-3,CASSLRGVRTDTQYF
TRBV6-5,TRBJ2-2,CASSKGGNTGELFF
TRBV11-2,TRBJ1-4,CASSLWGANEKLFF
TRBV5-1,TRBJ2-6,CASSYGQGLGANVLTF
TRBV28,TRBJ1-1,CASSMTDSRAEAFF
TRBV2,TRBJ1-1,CATSRGEGTEAFF
TRBV30,TRBJ2-3,CARRGPSTDTQYF
TRBV9,TRBJ1-3,CASSRGGNTIYF
TRBV10-3,TRBJ2-7,CASTGTGGYEQYF
TRBV6-6,TRBJ1-1,CASSGPGGTAFF
TRBV5-1,TRBJ2-3,CASSKMAGAGTDTQYF
TRBV7-2,TRBJ1-5,CASSERGKQPQHF
TRBV6-5,TRBJ1-1,CASRGGGAGNTEAFF
TRBV5-4,TRBJ2-2,CASKAGGPLSNTGELFF
TRBV18,TRBJ1-2,CASSPPQGIYGYTF
TRBV14,TRBJ2-1,CASSPGRVPHAYNEQFF
TRBV19,TRBJ1-5,CASSIVRQLGYSNQLQHF
TRBV4-1,TRBJ1-4,CASSQQPGQRDEKLFF
TRBV28,TRBJ1-5,CASRYENQPQHF
TRBV2,TRBJ1-1,CASSPLGNTEAFF
TRBV18,TRBJ2-4,CASSTDGRIQYF
TRBV5-6,TRBJ2-3,CASSLITGVGTDTQYF
TRBV6-6,TRBJ2-2,CASSKGGNTGELFF
TRBV7-8,TRBJ2-3,CASSSLAQGDTQYF